The 4 T cell receptor beta chains below come from one sample, sequenced in a study of T-cell reconstitution after alpha-beta-depleted transplantation in children. A library of TCRbeta sequences, prepared with unique molecular identifiers, was generated. TCRdb independently ran MiXCR on the PCR reads; one entry per CDR3 protein. Of about 130,000 distinct CDR3 sequences in the sample, about a tenth were seen once. Material: PBMCs, mostly from graft donor cells, obtained 180 days after TCRalphabeta/CD19-depleted stem cell transplant. The receptors were gathered from a girl less than two years old who had a stem cell transplant for combined immunodeficiency, so the T cells may come from the graft donor.

This clonotype was seen many times. This chain connects TRBV7-9 to TRBJ1-1; TRBD1 matches 8 bases. CDR3 length equals 15 residues. The trim removed 3 bases at V and 5 bases at J, leaving 8 bases unmatched. The germline gives CDR1 SEHNR, CDR2 FQNEAQ (reference sequence). CDR3 protein: CASSFPGRGLTEAFF. DNA for the CDR3: TGTGCCAGCAGCTTTCCGGGCAGGGGGCTTACTGAAGCTTTCTTT.

This clonotype was observed at least ten times. The CDR3, as DNA: TGTGCCACCAGTGTCACAGGGAAACCCTACAATGAGCAGTTCTTC. This codes for CATSVTGKPYNEQFF. V usage is TRBV24-1 and J usage is TRBJ2-1; possible D gene TRBD1, 6 bases. Trimming shortened V by 5 bases and J by 2 bases, and 12 bases separated the two germline ends. Germline CDR1 reads KGHDR; CDR2 reads SFDVKD. The CDR3 length is 15 residues.

The chain employs TRBV5-1 and TRBJ1-2; 7 positions agree with TRBD1. Germline V gene lookup returns CDR1 SGHRS and CDR2 YFSETQ. The CDR3 is 16 amino acids. Unmatched junction bases numbered 12, after V lost 4 bases and J lost 3 bases. The CDR3 sequence is CASSPFFGTEDYGYTF. The CDR3 region has the DNA TGCGCCAGCAGCCCGTTTTTCGGGACAGAAGACTATGGCTACACCTTC.

V usage is TRBV5-1 and J usage is TRBJ2-4; perhaps TRBD1 as D (7 bases). The V and J ends lost 4 bases and 7 bases respectively, with 12 bases between them. The CDR3 runs 13 residues. Germline CDR1 SGHRS, CDR2 YFSETQ. The CDR3 region has the DNA TGCGCCAGCAGCCCGGGGGACAGCAACATTCAGTACTTC. It translates to CASSPGDSNIQYF.